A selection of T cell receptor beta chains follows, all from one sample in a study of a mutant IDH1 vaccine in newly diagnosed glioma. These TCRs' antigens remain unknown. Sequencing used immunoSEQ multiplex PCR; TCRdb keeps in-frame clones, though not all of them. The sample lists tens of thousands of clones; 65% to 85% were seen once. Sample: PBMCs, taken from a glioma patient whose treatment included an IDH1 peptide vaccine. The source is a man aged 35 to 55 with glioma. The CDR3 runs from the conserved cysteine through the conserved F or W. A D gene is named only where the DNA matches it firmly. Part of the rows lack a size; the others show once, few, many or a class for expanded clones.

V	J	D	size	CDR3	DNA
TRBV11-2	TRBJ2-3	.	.	CASTPSRDFPTDTQYF	TGTGCCAGCACCCCCTCTCGGGACTTTCCCACAGATACGCAGTATTTT
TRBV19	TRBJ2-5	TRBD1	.	CASNTGQLQETQYF	TGTGCCAGTAACACGGGACAGCTCCAAGAGACCCAGTACTTC
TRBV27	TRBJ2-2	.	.	CASRLTAGGHTGELFF	TGTGCCAGCAGACTTACAGCGGGCGGACACACCGGGGAGCTGTTTTTT
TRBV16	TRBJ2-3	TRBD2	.	CASSQGLADTDTQYF	TGTGCCAGCAGCCAAGGACTAGCGGACACAGATACGCAGTATTTT
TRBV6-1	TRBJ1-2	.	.	CASSEGVYHGYTF	TGTGCCAGCAGTGAAGGGGTCTATCATGGCTACACCTTC
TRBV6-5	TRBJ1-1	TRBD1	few	CASRRTGSRSAAFF	TGTGCCAGCAGGAGGACAGGGTCCAGATCGGCTGCTTTCTTT
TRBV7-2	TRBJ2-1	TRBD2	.	CASSLSSGILDEQFF	TGTGCCAGCAGCTTAAGCAGCGGGATATTGGATGAGCAGTTCTTC
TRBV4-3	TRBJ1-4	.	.	CASSQDRGEKLFF	TGCGCCAGCAGCCAAGATCGGGGTGAAAAACTGTTTTTT
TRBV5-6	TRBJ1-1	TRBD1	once	CASSSGTGGARAFF	TGTGCCAGCAGCTCCGGGACAGGGGGCGCGAGAGCTTTCTTT
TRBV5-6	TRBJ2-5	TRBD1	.	CASSPRQGVKGKETQYF	TGTGCCAGCAGCCCGCGACAGGGGGTAAAGGGAAAAGAGACCCAGTACTTC
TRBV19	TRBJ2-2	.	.	CAAKLGRAGELFF	TGTGCCGCAAAGTTGGGTAGAGCCGGGGAGCTGTTTTTT
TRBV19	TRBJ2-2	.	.	CASSDISENTGELFF	TGTGCCAGTAGTGATATTAGCGAGAACACCGGGGAGCTGTTTTTT
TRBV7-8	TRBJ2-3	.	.	CASRRPIRGDTQYF	TGTGCCAGCAGACGACCTATCCGGGGAGATACGCAGTATTTT
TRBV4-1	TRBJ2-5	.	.	CASSQGSGERETQYF	TGCGCCAGCAGCCAAGGTTCGGGGGAGAGGGAGACCCAGTACTTC
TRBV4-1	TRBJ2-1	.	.	CASSGPGKRDNEQFF	TGCGCCAGCAGCGGTCCAGGAAAGCGAGACAATGAGCAGTTCTTC
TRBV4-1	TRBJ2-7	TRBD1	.	CASSQDRGTGGYEQYF	TGCGCCAGCAGCCAAGATCGGGGGACAGGGGGCTACGAGCAGTACTTC
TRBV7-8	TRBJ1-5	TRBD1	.	CASSLARGPVNQPQHF	TGTGCCAGCAGCTTAGCCAGGGGGCCGGTCAATCAGCCCCAGCATTTT
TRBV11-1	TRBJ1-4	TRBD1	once	CASSLAGTGYEKLFF	TGTGCCAGCAGCTTAGCCGGGACAGGGTATGAAAAACTGTTTTTT
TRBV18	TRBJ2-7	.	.	CASSPGGSPHEQYF	TGTGCCAGCTCACCAGGGGGGAGCCCCCACGAGCAGTACTTC
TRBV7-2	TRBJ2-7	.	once	CASSFPGISYEQYF	TGTGCCAGCAGCTTTCCTGGTATTTCCTACGAGCAGTACTTC
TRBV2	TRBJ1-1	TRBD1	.	CASYRGTNTEAFF	TGTGCCAGCTACAGGGGGACGAACACTGAAGCTTTCTTT
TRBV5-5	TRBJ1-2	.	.	CASSFDLNYGYTF	TGTGCCAGCAGTTTCGACCTAAACTATGGCTACACCTTC
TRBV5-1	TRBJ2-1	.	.	CASSFTGGLAGGPGYNEQFF	TGCGCCAGCAGCTTTACAGGGGGGCTGGCGGGAGGGCCCGGCTACAATGAGCAGTTCTTC
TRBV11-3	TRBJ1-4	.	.	CASSLAVGEKLFF	TGTGCCAGCAGCTTGGCCGTTGGGGAAAAACTGTTTTTT
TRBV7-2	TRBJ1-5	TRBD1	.	CASSLVGQGGTNQPQHF	TGTGCCAGCAGCTTAGTCGGACAGGGGGGAACCAATCAGCCCCAGCATTTT
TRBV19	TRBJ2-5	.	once	CASSIAPGNLQETQYF	TGTGCCAGTAGTATAGCTCCCGGAAATCTTCAAGAGACCCAGTACTTC
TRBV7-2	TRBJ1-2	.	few	CASSYGRTDYYGYTF	TGTGCCAGCAGCTACGGGAGGACGGACTACTATGGCTACACCTTC
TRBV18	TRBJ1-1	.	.	CASSLDVTTEAFF	TGTGCCAGCTCACTCGACGTTACCACTGAAGCTTTCTTT
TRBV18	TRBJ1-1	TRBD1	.	CASSPRQGDTEAFF	TGTGCCAGCTCACCCCGACAGGGCGACACTGAAGCTTTCTTT
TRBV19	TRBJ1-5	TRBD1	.	CASGRDRGINQPQHF	TGTGCCAGCGGACGGGACAGGGGGATCAATCAGCCCCAGCATTTT
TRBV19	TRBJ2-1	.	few	CASSIGLGVEDEQFF	TGTGCCAGTAGTATAGGTCTAGGGGTAGAGGATGAGCAGTTCTTC
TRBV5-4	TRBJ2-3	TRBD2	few	CASSLSTSGPDTQYF	TGTGCCAGCAGTTTAAGTACTAGCGGGCCAGATACGCAGTATTTT
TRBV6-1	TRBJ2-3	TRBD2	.	CASRDVTSGDTQYF	TGTGCCAGCAGAGATGTAACTAGCGGGGATACGCAGTATTTT
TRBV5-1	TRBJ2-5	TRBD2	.	CASSFEGAGGPQTQYF	TGCGCCAGCAGCTTCGAGGGAGCGGGAGGGCCGCAGACCCAGTACTTC
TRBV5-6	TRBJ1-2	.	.	CASSYESGAANYGYTF	TGTGCCAGCAGCTATGAAAGTGGGGCAGCTAACTATGGCTACACCTTC
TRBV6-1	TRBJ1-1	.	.	CASSEARSVRGEAFF	TGTGCCAGCAGTGAAGCGCGTTCGGTGAGGGGTGAAGCTTTCTTT
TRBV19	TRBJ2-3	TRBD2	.	CASTLAGGYADTQYF	TGTGCCAGTACCTTAGCGGGAGGGTACGCAGATACGCAGTATTTT
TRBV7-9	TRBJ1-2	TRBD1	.	CASSPGQGYGYTF	TGTGCCAGCAGCCCTGGACAGGGGTATGGCTACACCTTC
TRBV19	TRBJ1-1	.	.	CASSIFASGVNTEAFF	TGTGCCAGTAGTATCTTCGCGTCGGGCGTGAACACTGAAGCTTTCTTT
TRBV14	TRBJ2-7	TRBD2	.	CASSHRASGSSYEQYF	TGTGCCAGCAGCCACAGGGCAAGCGGGAGCTCCTACGAGCAGTACTTC
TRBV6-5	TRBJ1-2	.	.	CASRKDYGYTF	TGTGCCAGCAGAAAAGACTATGGCTACACCTTC
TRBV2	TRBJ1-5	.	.	CASSGTGAKQPQHF	TGTGCCAGCAGTGGGACCGGGGCTAAGCAGCCCCAGCATTTT
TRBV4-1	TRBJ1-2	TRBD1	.	CASSPKRGQGGFLSYGYTF	TGCGCCAGCAGCCCCAAAAGGGGACAGGGGGGCTTCCTGAGCTATGGCTACACCTTC
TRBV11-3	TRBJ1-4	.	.	CASSLGGTSEKLFF	TGTGCCAGCAGCTTAGGGGGGACGAGCGAAAAACTGTTTTTT
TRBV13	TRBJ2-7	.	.	CASSLGPITYEQYF	TGTGCCAGCAGCTTAGGCCCCATTACTTACGAGCAGTACTTC
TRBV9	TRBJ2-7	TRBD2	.	CASSASQTSTVYEQYF	TGTGCCAGCAGCGCCTCTCAGACTAGCACGGTCTACGAGCAGTACTTC
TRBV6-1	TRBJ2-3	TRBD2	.	CASSVTSGSITDTQYF	TGTGCCAGCAGTGTGACTAGCGGGAGTATCACAGATACGCAGTATTTT
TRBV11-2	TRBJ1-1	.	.	CASSPIRGGATEAFF	TGTGCCAGCAGCCCTATCCGTGGGGGGGCCACTGAAGCTTTCTTT
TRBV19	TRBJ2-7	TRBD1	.	CASSRGDRVHEQYF	TGTGCCAGTAGTCGCGGGGACAGGGTTCACGAGCAGTACTTC